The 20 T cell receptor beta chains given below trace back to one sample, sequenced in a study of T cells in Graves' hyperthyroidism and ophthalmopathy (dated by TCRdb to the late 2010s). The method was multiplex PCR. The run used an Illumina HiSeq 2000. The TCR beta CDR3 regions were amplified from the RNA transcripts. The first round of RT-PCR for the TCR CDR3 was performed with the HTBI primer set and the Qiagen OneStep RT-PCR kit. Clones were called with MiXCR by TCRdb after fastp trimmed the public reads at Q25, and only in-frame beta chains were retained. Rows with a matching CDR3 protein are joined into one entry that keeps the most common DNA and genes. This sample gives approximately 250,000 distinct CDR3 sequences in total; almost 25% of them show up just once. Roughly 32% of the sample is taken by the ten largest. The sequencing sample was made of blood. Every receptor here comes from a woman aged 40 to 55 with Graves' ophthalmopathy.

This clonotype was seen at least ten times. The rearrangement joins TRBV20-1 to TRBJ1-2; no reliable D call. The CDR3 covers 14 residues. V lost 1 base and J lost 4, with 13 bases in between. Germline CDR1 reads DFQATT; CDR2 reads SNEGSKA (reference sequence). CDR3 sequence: CSARGQDRRYGYTF. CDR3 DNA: TGCAGTGCTAGAGGACAAGACCGCCGCTATGGCTACACCTTC.

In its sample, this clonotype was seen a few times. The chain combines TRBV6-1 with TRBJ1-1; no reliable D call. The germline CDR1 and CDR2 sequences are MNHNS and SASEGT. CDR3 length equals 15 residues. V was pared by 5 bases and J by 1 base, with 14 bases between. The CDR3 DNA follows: TGTGCCAGCAGTCCTCACCGGGCCGCGAACACTGAAGCTTTCTTT. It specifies CASSPHRAANTEAFF.

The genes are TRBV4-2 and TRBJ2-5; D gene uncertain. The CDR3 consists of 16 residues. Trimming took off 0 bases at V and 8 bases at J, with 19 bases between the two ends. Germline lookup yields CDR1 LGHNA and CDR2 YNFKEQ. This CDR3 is CASSQDNRAPLITQYF. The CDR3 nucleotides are TGTGCCAGCAGCCAAGATAACCGAGCCCCCTTAATAACCCAGTACTTC.

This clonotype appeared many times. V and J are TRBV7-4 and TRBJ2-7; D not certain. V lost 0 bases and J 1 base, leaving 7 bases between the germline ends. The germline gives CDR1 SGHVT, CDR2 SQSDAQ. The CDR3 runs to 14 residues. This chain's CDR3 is CASSLASFSYEQYF. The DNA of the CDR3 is TGTGCCAGCAGCTTAGCCAGCTTTTCCTACGAGCAGTACTTC.

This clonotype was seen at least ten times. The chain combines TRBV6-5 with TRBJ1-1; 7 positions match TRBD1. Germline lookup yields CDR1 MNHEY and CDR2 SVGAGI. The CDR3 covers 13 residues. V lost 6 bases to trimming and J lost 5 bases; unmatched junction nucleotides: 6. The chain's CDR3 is CASRHRGGTEAFF. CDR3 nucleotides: TGTGCCAGCAGGCACAGGGGAGGGACTGAAGCTTTCTTT.

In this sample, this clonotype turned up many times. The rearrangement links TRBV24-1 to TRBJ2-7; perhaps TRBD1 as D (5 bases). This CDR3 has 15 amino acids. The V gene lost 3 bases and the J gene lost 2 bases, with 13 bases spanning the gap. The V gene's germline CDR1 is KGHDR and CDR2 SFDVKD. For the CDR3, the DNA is TGTGCCACCAGTGATACCAACCAGGGAACCTACGAGCAGTACTTC. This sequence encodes CATSDTNQGTYEQYF.

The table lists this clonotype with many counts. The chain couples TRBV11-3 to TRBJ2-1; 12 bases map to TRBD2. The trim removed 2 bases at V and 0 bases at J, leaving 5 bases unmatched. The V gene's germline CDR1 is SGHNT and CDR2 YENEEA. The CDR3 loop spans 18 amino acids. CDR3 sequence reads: CASSLRLAGGFSYNEQFF. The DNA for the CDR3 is TGTGCCAGCAGCTTACGCCTAGCGGGAGGGTTCTCCTACAATGAGCAGTTCTTC.

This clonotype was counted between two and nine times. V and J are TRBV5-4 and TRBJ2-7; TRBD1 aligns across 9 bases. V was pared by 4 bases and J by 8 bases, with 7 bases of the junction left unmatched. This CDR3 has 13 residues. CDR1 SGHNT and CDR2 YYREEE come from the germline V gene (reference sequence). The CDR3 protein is CASSGTGTSQQYF. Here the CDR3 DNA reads TGTGCCAGCAGCGGGACAGGGACAAGTCAGCAGTACTTC.

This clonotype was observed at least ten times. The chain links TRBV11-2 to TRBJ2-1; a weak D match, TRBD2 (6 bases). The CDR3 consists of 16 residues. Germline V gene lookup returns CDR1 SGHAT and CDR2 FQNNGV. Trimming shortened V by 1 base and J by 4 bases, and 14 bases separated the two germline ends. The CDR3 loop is CASSLVGLALYNEQFF. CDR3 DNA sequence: TGTGCCAGCAGCTTAGTCGGGCTAGCGTTGTACAATGAGCAGTTCTTC.

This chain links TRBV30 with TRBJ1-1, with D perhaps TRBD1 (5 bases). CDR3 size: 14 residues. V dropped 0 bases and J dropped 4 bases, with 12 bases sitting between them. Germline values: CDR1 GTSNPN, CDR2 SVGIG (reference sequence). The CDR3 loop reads CAWSVGGRGTEAFF. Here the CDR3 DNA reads TGTGCCTGGAGTGTCGGGGGGAGGGGCACTGAAGCTTTCTTT.

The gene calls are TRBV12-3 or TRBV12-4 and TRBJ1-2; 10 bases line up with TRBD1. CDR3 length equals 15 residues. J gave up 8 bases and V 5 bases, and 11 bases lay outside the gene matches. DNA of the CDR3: TGTGCCAGCAGTGATCCGGGACAGGGGATATGGGGCTACACCTTC. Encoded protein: CASSDPGQGIWGYTF.

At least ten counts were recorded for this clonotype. CDR3 amino acids: CASSSNRGSYEQYF. CDR3 nucleotides: TGTGCCAGCAGCTCTAACAGGGGATCCTACGAGCAGTACTTC. V gene TRBV28 combines with J gene TRBJ2-7; 7 positions match TRBD1. CDR1 MDHEN and CDR2 SYDVKM come from the germline V gene. V gave up 6 bases and J gave up 1 base; unmatched junction bases: 6. This CDR3 comprises 14 residues.

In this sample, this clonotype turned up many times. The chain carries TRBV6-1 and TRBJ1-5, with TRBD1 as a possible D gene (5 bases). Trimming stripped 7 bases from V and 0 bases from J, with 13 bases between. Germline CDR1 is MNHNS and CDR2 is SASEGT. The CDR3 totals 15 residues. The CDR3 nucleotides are TGTGCCAGCACCCTGGACGGGACTAGCAATCAGCCCCAGCATTTT. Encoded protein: CASTLDGTSNQPQHF.

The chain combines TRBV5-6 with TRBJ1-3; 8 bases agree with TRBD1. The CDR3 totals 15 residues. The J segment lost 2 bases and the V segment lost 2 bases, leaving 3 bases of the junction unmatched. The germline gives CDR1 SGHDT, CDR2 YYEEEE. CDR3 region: CASSFRGLAGNTIYF. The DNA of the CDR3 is TGTGCCAGCAGCTTCAGGGGGCTGGCTGGAAACACCATATATTTT.

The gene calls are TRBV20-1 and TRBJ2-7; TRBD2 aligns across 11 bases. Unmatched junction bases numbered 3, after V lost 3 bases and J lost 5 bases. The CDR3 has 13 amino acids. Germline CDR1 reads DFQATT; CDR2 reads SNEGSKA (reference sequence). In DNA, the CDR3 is TGCAGTGCTAGGGAGACTAGCGGGAACGAGCAGTACTTC. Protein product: CSARETSGNEQYF.

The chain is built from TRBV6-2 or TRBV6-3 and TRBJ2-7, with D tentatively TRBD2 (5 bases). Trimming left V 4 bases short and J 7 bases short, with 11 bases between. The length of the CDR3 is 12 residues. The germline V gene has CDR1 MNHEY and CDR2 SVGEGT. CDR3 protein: CASSSTSGEQYF. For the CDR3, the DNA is TGTGCCAGCAGTTCGACCTCGGGGGAGCAGTACTTC.

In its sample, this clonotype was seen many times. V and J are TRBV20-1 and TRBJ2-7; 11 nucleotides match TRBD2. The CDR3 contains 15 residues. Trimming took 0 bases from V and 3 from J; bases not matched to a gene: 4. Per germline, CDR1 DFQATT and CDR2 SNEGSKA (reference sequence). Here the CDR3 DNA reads TGCAGTGCTAGAGATATAACTAGCGGGAGCTACGAGCAGTACTTC. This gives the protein CSARDITSGSYEQYF.

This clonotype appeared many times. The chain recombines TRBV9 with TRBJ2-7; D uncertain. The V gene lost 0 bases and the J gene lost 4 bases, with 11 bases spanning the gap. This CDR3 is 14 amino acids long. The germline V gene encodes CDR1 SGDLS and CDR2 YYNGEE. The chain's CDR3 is CASSVAGQVYEQYF. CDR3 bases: TGTGCCAGCAGCGTAGCTGGGCAGGTGTACGAGCAGTACTTC.

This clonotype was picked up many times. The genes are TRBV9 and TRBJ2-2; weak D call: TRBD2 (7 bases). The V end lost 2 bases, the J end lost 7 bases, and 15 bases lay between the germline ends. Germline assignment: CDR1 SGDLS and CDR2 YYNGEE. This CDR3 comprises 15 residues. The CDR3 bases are TGTGCCAGCAGCGTCTCACAGGGAGGGGTCGGGGAGCTGTTTTTT. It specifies CASSVSQGGVGELFF.

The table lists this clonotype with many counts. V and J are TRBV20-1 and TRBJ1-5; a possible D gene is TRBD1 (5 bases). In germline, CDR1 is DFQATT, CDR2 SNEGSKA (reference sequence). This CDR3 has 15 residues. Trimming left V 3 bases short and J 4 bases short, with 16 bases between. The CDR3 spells CSASTLGQGNQPQHF. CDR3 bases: TGCAGTGCTAGCACCCTGGGGCAAGGGAATCAGCCCCAGCATTTT.